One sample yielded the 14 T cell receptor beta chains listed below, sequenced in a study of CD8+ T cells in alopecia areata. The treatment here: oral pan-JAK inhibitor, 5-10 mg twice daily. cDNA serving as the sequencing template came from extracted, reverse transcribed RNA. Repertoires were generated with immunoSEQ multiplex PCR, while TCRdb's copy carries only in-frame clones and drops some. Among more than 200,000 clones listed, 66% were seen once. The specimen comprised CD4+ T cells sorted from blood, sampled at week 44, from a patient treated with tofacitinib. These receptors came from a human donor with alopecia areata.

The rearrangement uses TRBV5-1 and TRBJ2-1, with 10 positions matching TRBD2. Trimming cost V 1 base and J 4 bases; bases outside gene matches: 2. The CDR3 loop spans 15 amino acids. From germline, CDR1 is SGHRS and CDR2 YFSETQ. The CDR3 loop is CASSLIAGGYNEQFF. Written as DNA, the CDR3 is TGCGCCAGCAGCTTGATAGCGGGGGGATACAATGAGCAGTTCTTC.

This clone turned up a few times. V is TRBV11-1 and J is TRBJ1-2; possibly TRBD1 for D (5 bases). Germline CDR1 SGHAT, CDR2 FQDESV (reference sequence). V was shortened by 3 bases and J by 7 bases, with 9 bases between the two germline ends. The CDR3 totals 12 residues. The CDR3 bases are TGTGCCAGCAGCTTTAAAAGGGGTGGCTACACCTTC. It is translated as CASSFKRGGYTF.

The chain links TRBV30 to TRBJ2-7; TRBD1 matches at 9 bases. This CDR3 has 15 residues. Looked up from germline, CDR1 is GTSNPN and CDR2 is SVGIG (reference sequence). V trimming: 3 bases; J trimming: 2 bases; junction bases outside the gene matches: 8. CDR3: CAWREQGASPYEQYF. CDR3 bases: TGTGCCTGGAGGGAACAGGGGGCTTCGCCCTACGAGCAGTACTTC.

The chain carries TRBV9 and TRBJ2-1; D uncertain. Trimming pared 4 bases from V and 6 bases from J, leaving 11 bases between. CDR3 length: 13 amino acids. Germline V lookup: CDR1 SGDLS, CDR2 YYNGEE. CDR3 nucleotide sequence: TGTGCCAGCAGCATCACTTCGGTCAATGAGCAGTTCTTC. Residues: CASSITSVNEQFF.

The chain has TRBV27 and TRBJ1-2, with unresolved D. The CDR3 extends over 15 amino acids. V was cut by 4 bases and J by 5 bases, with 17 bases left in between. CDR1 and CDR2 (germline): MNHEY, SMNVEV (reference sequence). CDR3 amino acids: CASSSVGEVWYGYTF. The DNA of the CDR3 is TGTGCCAGCAGTTCCGTCGGGGAAGTATGGTATGGCTACACCTTC.

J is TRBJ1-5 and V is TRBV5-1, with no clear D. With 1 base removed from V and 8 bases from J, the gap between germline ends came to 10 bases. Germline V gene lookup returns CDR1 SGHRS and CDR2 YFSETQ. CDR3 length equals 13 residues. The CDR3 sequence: CASSLWGTEPQHF. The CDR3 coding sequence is TGCGCCAGCAGCTTGTGGGGTACTGAGCCCCAGCATTTT.

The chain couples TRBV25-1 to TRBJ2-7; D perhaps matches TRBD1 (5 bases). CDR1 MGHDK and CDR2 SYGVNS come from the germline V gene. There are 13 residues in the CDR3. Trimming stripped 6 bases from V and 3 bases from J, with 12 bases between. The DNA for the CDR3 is TGTGCCAGCAGGTCGGACAATGGCTACGAGCAGTACTTC. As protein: CASRSDNGYEQYF.

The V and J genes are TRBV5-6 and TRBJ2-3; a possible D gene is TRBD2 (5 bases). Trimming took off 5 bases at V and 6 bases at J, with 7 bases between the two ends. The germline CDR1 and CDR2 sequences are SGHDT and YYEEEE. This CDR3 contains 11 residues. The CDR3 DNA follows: TGTGCCAGCAGGGACTCTGATACGCAGTATTTT. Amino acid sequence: CASRDSDTQYF. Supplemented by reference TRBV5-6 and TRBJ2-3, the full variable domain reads DAGVTQSPTHLIKTRGQQVTLRCSPKSGHDTVSWYQQALGQGPQFIFQYYEEEERQRGNFPDRFSGHQFPNYSSELNVNALLLGDSALYLCASRDSDTQYFGPGTRLTVL.

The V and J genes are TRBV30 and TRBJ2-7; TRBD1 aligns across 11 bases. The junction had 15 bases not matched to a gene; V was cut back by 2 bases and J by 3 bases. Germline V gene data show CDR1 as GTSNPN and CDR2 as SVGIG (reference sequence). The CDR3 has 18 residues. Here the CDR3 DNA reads TGTGCCTGGAGTCCCAACCCTCCGGGACAGGGGGTTCTCTACGAGCAGTACTTC. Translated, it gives CAWSPNPPGQGVLYEQYF. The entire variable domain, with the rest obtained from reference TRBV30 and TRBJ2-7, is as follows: SQTIHQWPATLVQPVGSPLSLECTVEGTSNPNLYWYRQAAGRGLQLLFYSVGIGQISSEVPQNLSASRPQDRQFILSSKKLLLSDSGFYLCAWSPNPPGQGVLYEQYFGPGTRLTVT.

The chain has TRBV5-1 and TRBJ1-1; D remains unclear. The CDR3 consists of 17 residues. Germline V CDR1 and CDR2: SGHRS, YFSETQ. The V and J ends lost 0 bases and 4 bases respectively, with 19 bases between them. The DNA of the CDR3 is TGCGCCAGCAGCTTGGCCCTAATCGGTCCAGGACCCACTGAAGCTTTCTTT. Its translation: CASSLALIGPGPTEAFF. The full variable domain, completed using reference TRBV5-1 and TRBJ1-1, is KAGVTQTPRYLIKTRGQQVTLSCSPISGHRSVSWYQQTPGQGLQFLFEYFSETQRNKGNFPGRFSGRQFSNSRSEMNVSTLELGDSALYLCASSLALIGPGPTEAFFGQGTRLTVV.

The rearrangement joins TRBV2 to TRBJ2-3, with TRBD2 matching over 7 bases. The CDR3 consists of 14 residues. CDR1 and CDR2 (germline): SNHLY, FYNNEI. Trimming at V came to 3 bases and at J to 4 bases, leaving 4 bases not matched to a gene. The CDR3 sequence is CASSDQRGPDTQYF. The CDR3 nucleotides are TGTGCCAGCAGTGACCAGCGGGGCCCAGATACGCAGTATTTT.

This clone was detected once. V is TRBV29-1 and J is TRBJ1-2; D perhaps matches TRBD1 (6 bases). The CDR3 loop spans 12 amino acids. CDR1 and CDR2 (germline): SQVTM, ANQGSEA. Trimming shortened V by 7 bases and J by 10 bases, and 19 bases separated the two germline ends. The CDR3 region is CSATTDRKPYTF. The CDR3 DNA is TGCAGCGCGACAACCGACAGGAAGCCCTACACCTTC.

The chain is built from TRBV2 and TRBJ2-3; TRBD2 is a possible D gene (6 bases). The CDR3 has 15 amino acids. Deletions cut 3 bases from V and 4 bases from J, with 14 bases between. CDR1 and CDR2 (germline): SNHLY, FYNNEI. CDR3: CASSDPGEFADTQYF. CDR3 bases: TGTGCCAGCAGTGATCCGGGGGAATTCGCAGATACGCAGTATTTT.

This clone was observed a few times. CDR3 coding DNA: TGCGCCAGCAGCCAAGGAAAGGGGGCGTATAACACCTTC. Its protein product is CASSQGKGAYNTF. The chain is built from TRBV4-3 and TRBJ1-2; 7 bases map to TRBD1. Trimming cost V 1 base and J 12 bases; bases outside gene matches: 8. Germline-derived CDR1 and CDR2 are LGHNA and YSLEER. CDR3 length: 13 amino acids.